This TCR beta chain was identified during a study of cytomegalovirus exposure and HLA in healthy donors. Details on this clone: Distinct nucleotide sequences in the sample also encode this CDR3.

Primers included in the PCR were 60 Vbeta and 13 Jbeta primers. Profiling relied on immunoSEQ multiplex PCR, and the TCRdb table lists in-frame clones only, not all of them. This sample has around 150,000 clones, with roughly 65% found just once. The ends were cut back, 3 bases at V and 1 base at J, with 6 bases in the middle. This CDR3 spans 13 amino acids. From germline, CDR1 is SGHTA and CDR2 FQGTGA. The specimen was PBMCs. The genes are TRBV7-3 and TRBJ1-1, with D tentatively TRBD1 (6 bases). The receptor's source is a man aged 55-75 years in good health and CMV-seronegative. CDR3 residues: CASSLDRNTEAFF. In DNA form, the CDR3 reads TGTGCCAGCAGCTTGGACAGGAACACTGAAGCTTTCTTT.